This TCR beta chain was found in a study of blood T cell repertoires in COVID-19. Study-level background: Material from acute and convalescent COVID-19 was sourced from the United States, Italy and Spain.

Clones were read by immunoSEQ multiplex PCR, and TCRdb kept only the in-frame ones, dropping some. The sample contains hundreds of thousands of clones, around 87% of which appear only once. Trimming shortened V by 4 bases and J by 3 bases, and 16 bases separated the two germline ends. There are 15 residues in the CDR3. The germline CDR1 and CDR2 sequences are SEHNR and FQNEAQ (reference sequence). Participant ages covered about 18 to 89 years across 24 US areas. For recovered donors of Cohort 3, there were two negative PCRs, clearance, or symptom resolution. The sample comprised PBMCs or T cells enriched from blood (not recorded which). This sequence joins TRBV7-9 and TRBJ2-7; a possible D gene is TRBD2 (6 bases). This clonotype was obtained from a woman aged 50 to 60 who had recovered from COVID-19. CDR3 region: CASSSVLASSYEQYF. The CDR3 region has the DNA TGTGCCAGCAGCTCCGTTCTAGCGTCGAGCTACGAGCAGTACTTC.